This entry lists 6 T cell receptor beta chains sequenced from one sample in a study of T-cell reconstitution after alpha-beta-depleted transplantation in children. For TCRbeta, the library was prepared with unique molecular identifiers. TCRdb itself ran the PCR reads through MiXCR, one entry per CDR3 protein. The table lists 85,000 to 120,000 distinct CDR3 sequences, 4.5% to 7.5% of them singletons. The sequencing used PBMCs, mostly from graft donor cells, collected 60 days after TCRalphabeta/CD19-depleted stem cell transplant. Every receptor here comes from a female patient between 2 and 15 years old who had a stem cell transplant for Fanconi anemia, so the T cells may come from the graft donor.

This clonotype has more than one count but fewer than ten. This chain connects TRBV21-1 to TRBJ2-7; the DNA was not compared with TRBD2, the D call given in the table. TRBV21-1 is a pseudogene locus. This CDR3 comprises 17 residues. CDR3 sequence (DNA): TGTGCCAGCAGCAAAAGGGGGCAAGGACTAGCGGGAGACGAGCAGTACTTC. Amino acids: CASSKRGQGLAGDEQYF.

The DNA for the CDR3 is TGCGCCAGCAGCTTGAACACGGGGTTAGAGACCCAGTACTTC. It specifies CASSLNTGLETQYF. J is TRBJ2-5 and V is TRBV5-1; D may be TRBD2 (5 bases). The CDR3 contains 14 residues. V was clipped by 1 base and J by 4 bases, with 11 bases between them. Germline loops: CDR1 SGHRS, CDR2 YFSETQ.

The table lists this clonotype with many counts. The chain recombines TRBV7-2 with TRBJ2-5; 8 nucleotides line up with TRBD2. The V gene end was trimmed by 3 bases and the J gene end by 0 bases; junction bases not matched to a gene: 9. Looked up from germline, CDR1 is SGHTA and CDR2 is FQGNSA. There are 17 residues in the CDR3. The CDR3 sequence: CASSFRVAGTYQETQYF. As DNA, the CDR3 is TGTGCCAGCAGCTTTAGGGTAGCGGGAACGTACCAAGAGACCCAGTACTTC.

This clonotype has more than one count but fewer than ten. This sequence joins TRBV29-1 and TRBJ2-3; D is possibly TRBD2 (6 bases). Germline V gene lookup returns CDR1 SQVTM and CDR2 ANQGSEA. The CDR3 has 13 residues. Trimming took off 6 bases at V and 4 bases at J, with 14 bases between the two ends. The CDR3 DNA sequence: TGCAGCGTCCCCCCGGGGGATCCAGATACGCAGTATTTT. Amino acid sequence: CSVPPGDPDTQYF.

There are many counts of this clonotype. The chain recombines TRBV12-3 or TRBV12-4 with TRBJ2-5, with D possibly being TRBD1 (5 bases). V lost 5 bases, J lost 7 bases, and 11 bases lay in between. There are 12 residues in the CDR3. CDR3 residues: CASSPNRGTQYF. The CDR3, as DNA: TGTGCCAGCAGTCCTAATAGGGGGACCCAGTACTTC.

This chain connects TRBV6-1 to TRBJ1-5, with 7 bases aligning to TRBD1. Germline V gives CDR1 MNHNS, CDR2 SASEGT. The CDR3 runs to 18 residues. With V trimmed by 3 bases and J by 3 bases, 14 bases remained unmatched. CDR3 nucleotides: TGTGCCAGCAGTGAGAGCATAAACAGGGGCCTTATCAATCAGCCCCAGCATTTT. Its protein product is CASSESINRGLINQPQHF.